The present TCR beta chain was sequenced within a study of early T cells in non-severe SARS-CoV-2 infection. Findings and caveats of the study: The matching step, a VDJdb search, favored anti-spike CD8 responses and missed private and CD4 specificities.

MiXCR, run by TCRdb on the 5' RACE reads, gives a single entry per CDR3 protein. The sample contains over 95,000 distinct CDR3 sequences, over 15% of which appear only once. In germline, CDR1 is LGHNA, CDR2 YSLEER. Deletions cut 0 bases from V and 1 base from J, with 11 bases between. This CDR3 region has 16 residues. At least ten counts were recorded for this clonotype. Its target is unknown. The J gene is TRBJ2-3, the V gene TRBV4-3, with D tentatively TRBD1 (6 bases). The clonotype comes from an adult who was a healthcare worker with PCR-confirmed SARS-CoV-2 infection or an uninfected control (not recorded which). Source material: whole blood. Here the CDR3 reads CASSQDGGSGTDTQYF. In DNA form, the CDR3 reads TGCGCCAGCAGCCAAGATGGGGGCTCCGGCACAGATACGCAGTATTTT.